These T cell receptor beta chains were read from a single sample in a study of blood T cell repertoires in COVID-19. Repertoires were generated with immunoSEQ multiplex PCR, while TCRdb's copy carries only in-frame clones and drops some. The table has 180,000 or so clones, 70% to 90% seen once; the top ten hold almost 1%. The sample taken for sequencing was peripheral blood. These receptors came from a man between 18 and 35 years old with acute or convalescent COVID-19. Both conserved end residues are part of each CDR3. The order of the fields is J gene, D gene, clone size, V gene, CDR3 protein, CDR3 DNA. A D gene is named only where the DNA matches it firmly. Expanded clones are given a class, and other clones once, few, many or no size at all.

j_gene: TRBJ1-2; d_gene: -; abundance: -; v_gene: TRBV7-2; CDR3aa: CASSLGSGTSHGYTF; CDR3nt: TGTGCCAGCAGCTTAGGTTCCGGGACATCGCATGGCTACACCTTC
j_gene: TRBJ2-2; d_gene: -; abundance: -; v_gene: TRBV11-2; CDR3aa: CASSLLRTGELFF; CDR3nt: TGTGCCAGCAGCTTATTACGGACCGGGGAGCTGTTTTTT
j_gene: TRBJ1-5; d_gene: -; abundance: -; v_gene: TRBV5-1; CDR3aa: CASSLDVGAGQPQHF; CDR3nt: TGCGCCAGCAGCTTGGACGTAGGGGCGGGACAGCCCCAGCATTTT
j_gene: TRBJ2-3; d_gene: -; abundance: -; v_gene: TRBV2; CDR3aa: CASTRGTDTQYF; CDR3nt: TGTGCCAGCACTAGGGGTACAGATACGCAGTATTTT
j_gene: TRBJ1-6; d_gene: TRBD1; abundance: -; v_gene: TRBV7-2; CDR3aa: CASSLEQGDTLHF; CDR3nt: TGTGCCAGCAGCTTAGAACAGGGGGACACCCTCCACTTT
j_gene: TRBJ1-4; d_gene: -; abundance: -; v_gene: TRBV7-8; CDR3aa: CASSLVRGFYGSANEKLFF; CDR3nt: TGTGCCAGCAGCTTAGTCCGGGGGTTCTACGGGTCGGCTAATGAAAAACTGTTTTTT
j_gene: TRBJ2-1; d_gene: TRBD2; abundance: -; v_gene: TRBV18; CDR3aa: CASSPSGGGSYNEQFF; CDR3nt: TGTGCCAGCTCACCCTCGGGCGGGGGCTCCTACAATGAGCAGTTCTTC
j_gene: TRBJ2-1; d_gene: TRBD2; abundance: -; v_gene: TRBV6-6; CDR3aa: CASTLPGGAYNEQFF; CDR3nt: TGTGCCAGCACTCTACCGGGGGGGGCCTATAATGAGCAGTTCTTC
j_gene: TRBJ2-2; d_gene: TRBD2; abundance: -; v_gene: TRBV14; CDR3aa: CASSQDLRLAGGLNTGELFF; CDR3nt: TGTGCCAGCAGCCAAGATCTCAGACTAGCGGGGGGACTGAACACCGGGGAGCTGTTTTTT
j_gene: TRBJ2-3; d_gene: -; abundance: -; v_gene: TRBV30; CDR3aa: CAWSVRVGVGWDTQYF; CDR3nt: TGTGCCTGGAGTGTACGCGTCGGGGTGGGATGGGATACGCAGTATTTT
j_gene: TRBJ1-2; d_gene: -; abundance: -; v_gene: TRBV5-8; CDR3aa: CASSGDVLIYGYTF; CDR3nt: TGTGCCAGCAGCGGAGACGTTTTAATCTATGGCTACACCTTC
j_gene: TRBJ1-2; d_gene: TRBD1; abundance: -; v_gene: TRBV28; CDR3aa: CASSFLQTGWDGYTF; CDR3nt: TGTGCCAGCAGTTTCCTACAGACAGGGTGGGATGGCTACACCTTC
j_gene: TRBJ2-5; d_gene: -; abundance: -; v_gene: TRBV25-1; CDR3aa: CASSDSQGTQTQYF; CDR3nt: TGTGCCAGCAGTGATTCACAGGGGACTCAGACCCAGTACTTC
j_gene: TRBJ2-5; d_gene: -; abundance: -; v_gene: TRBV7-3; CDR3aa: CASSLGQGSGETQYF; CDR3nt: TGTGCCAGCAGCTTAGGGCAGGGCAGCGGGGAGACCCAGTACTTC
j_gene: TRBJ2-7; d_gene: TRBD1; abundance: -; v_gene: TRBV30; CDR3aa: CALTGTGNSYEQYF; CDR3nt: TGTGCCTTGACCGGGACAGGGAACTCCTACGAGCAGTACTTC
j_gene: TRBJ1-1; d_gene: -; abundance: once; v_gene: TRBV7-3; CDR3aa: CASSLNSGGLAEAFF; CDR3nt: TGTGCCAGCAGCTTAAACTCGGGTGGTTTGGCTGAAGCTTTCTTT
j_gene: TRBJ2-3; d_gene: -; abundance: -; v_gene: TRBV7-2; CDR3aa: CASSPSLRRADTQYF; CDR3nt: TGTGCCAGCAGCCCCTCCCTAAGACGGGCAGATACGCAGTATTTT
j_gene: TRBJ2-1; d_gene: TRBD1; abundance: -; v_gene: TRBV7-6; CDR3aa: CASSFGTGDLNEQFF; CDR3nt: TGTGCCAGCAGCTTCGGGACAGGGGATCTGAATGAGCAGTTCTTC
j_gene: TRBJ2-2; d_gene: TRBD2; abundance: -; v_gene: TRBV27; CDR3aa: CASSWTSAGELFF; CDR3nt: TGTGCCAGCAGTTGGACTAGTGCTGGGGAGCTGTTTTTT
j_gene: TRBJ2-1; d_gene: -; abundance: few; v_gene: TRBV6-6; CDR3aa: CASSYPSRENEQFF; CDR3nt: TGTGCCAGCAGTTACCCATCCCGGGAGAATGAGCAGTTCTTC
j_gene: TRBJ1-5; d_gene: TRBD1; abundance: -; v_gene: TRBV7-8; CDR3aa: CASSFSGTANQPQHF; CDR3nt: TGTGCCAGCAGCTTTTCCGGGACAGCTAATCAGCCCCAGCATTTT
j_gene: TRBJ2-3; d_gene: -; abundance: -; v_gene: TRBV7-2; CDR3aa: CASSLASGGTDTQYF; CDR3nt: TGTGCCAGCAGCTTAGCGTCAGGGGGGACAGATACGCAGTATTTT
j_gene: TRBJ1-2; d_gene: -; abundance: few; v_gene: TRBV11-2; CDR3aa: CASSLTRNYGYTF; CDR3nt: TGTGCCAGCAGCTTAACCAGGAACTATGGCTACACCTTC
j_gene: TRBJ1-2; d_gene: -; abundance: -; v_gene: TRBV6-1; CDR3aa: CASSELEVAEAPVYGYTF; CDR3nt: TGTGCCAGCAGTGAATTGGAGGTTGCTGAGGCGCCCGTCTATGGCTACACCTTC
j_gene: TRBJ1-2; d_gene: -; abundance: once; v_gene: TRBV4-1; CDR3aa: CASSQETVYRYGYTF; CDR3nt: TGCGCCAGCAGCCAAGAGACAGTTTATCGCTATGGCTACACCTTC
j_gene: TRBJ2-4; d_gene: -; abundance: -; v_gene: TRBV18; CDR3aa: CASSLQANIQYF; CDR3nt: TGTGCCAGCTCCTTACAGGCAAACATTCAGTACTTC
j_gene: TRBJ2-7; d_gene: TRBD2; abundance: -; v_gene: TRBV2; CDR3aa: CASRELYTSVKSYEQYF; CDR3nt: TGTGCCAGCAGAGAACTTTATACTAGCGTGAAGTCCTACGAGCAGTACTTC
j_gene: TRBJ1-1; d_gene: TRBD1; abundance: -; v_gene: TRBV5-1; CDR3aa: CASSLTGVDGTEAFF; CDR3nt: TGCGCCAGCAGCTTGACAGGGGTGGACGGCACTGAAGCTTTCTTT
j_gene: TRBJ1-6; d_gene: -; abundance: -; v_gene: TRBV19; CDR3aa: CASSQDYNSPLHF; CDR3nt: TGTGCCAGTAGTCAGGATTATAATTCACCCCTCCACTTT
j_gene: TRBJ1-5; d_gene: TRBD1; abundance: -; v_gene: TRBV24-1; CDR3aa: CATSDSGTEYSNQPQHF; CDR3nt: TGTGCCACCAGTGATTCCGGGACAGAGTATAGCAATCAGCCCCAGCATTTT
j_gene: TRBJ2-2; d_gene: TRBD2; abundance: -; v_gene: TRBV25-1; CDR3aa: CAGSAGGDTGELFF; CDR3nt: TGTGCCGGCAGTGCGGGGGGCGACACCGGGGAGCTGTTTTTT
j_gene: TRBJ1-3; d_gene: -; abundance: -; v_gene: TRBV5-1; CDR3aa: CASSMGYSGNTIYF; CDR3nt: TGCGCCAGCAGCATGGGCTACTCTGGAAACACCATATATTTT
j_gene: TRBJ2-1; d_gene: TRBD2; abundance: -; v_gene: TRBV27; CDR3aa: CASAWTSVDNEQFF; CDR3nt: TGTGCCAGCGCGTGGACTAGCGTCGACAATGAGCAGTTCTTC
j_gene: TRBJ2-1; d_gene: TRBD2; abundance: -; v_gene: TRBV3-1/TRBV3-2; CDR3aa: CASSQGSGGSFEQFF; CDR3nt: TGTGCCAGCAGCCAAGGTAGCGGGGGGTCGTTTGAGCAGTTCTTC
j_gene: TRBJ1-5; d_gene: -; abundance: -; v_gene: TRBV10-3; CDR3aa: CAISESVQAGNQPQHF; CDR3nt: TGTGCCATCAGTGAGTCAGTGCAGGCAGGCAATCAGCCCCAGCATTTT
j_gene: TRBJ2-3; d_gene: TRBD2; abundance: -; v_gene: TRBV5-1; CDR3aa: CASNSGGASTDTQYF; CDR3nt: TGCGCCAGCAACAGCGGGGGGGCCTCGACAGATACGCAGTATTTT
j_gene: TRBJ1-5; d_gene: TRBD1; abundance: -; v_gene: TRBV30; CDR3aa: CAWSVTGVGFTPYSNQPQHF; CDR3nt: TGTGCCTGGAGTGTAACAGGGGTGGGCTTCACACCTTATAGCAATCAGCCCCAGCATTTT
j_gene: TRBJ2-5; d_gene: -; abundance: -; v_gene: TRBV7-8; CDR3aa: CASRFRNSQETQYF; CDR3nt: TGTGCCAGCAGGTTCCGAAACAGTCAAGAGACCCAGTACTTC
j_gene: TRBJ2-3; d_gene: TRBD1; abundance: -; v_gene: TRBV5-1; CDR3aa: CASSLGQGADTQYF; CDR3nt: TGCGCCAGCAGCTTGGGCCAGGGGGCAGATACGCAGTATTTT
j_gene: TRBJ1-1; d_gene: -; abundance: -; v_gene: TRBV11-2; CDR3aa: CASSLGTGWTEAFF; CDR3nt: TGTGCCAGCAGCTTAGGTACAGGTTGGACTGAAGCTTTCTTT
j_gene: TRBJ2-5; d_gene: TRBD2; abundance: -; v_gene: TRBV30; CDR3aa: CAWSPSPQTSGNQETQYF; CDR3nt: TGTGCCTGGAGTCCCTCTCCACAGACTAGCGGGAACCAAGAGACCCAGTACTTC
j_gene: TRBJ1-2; d_gene: TRBD1; abundance: few; v_gene: TRBV28; CDR3aa: CAIETGEYGYTF; CDR3nt: TGTGCCATCGAAACAGGGGAATATGGCTACACCTTC
j_gene: TRBJ1-4; d_gene: -; abundance: -; v_gene: TRBV25-1; CDR3aa: CASSPHYRNEKLFF; CDR3nt: TGTGCCAGCAGTCCTCACTATAGGAATGAAAAACTGTTTTTT
j_gene: TRBJ1-2; d_gene: -; abundance: -; v_gene: TRBV5-1; CDR3aa: CASRFVDTPIYGYTF; CDR3nt: TGCGCCAGCCGCTTCGTTGACACCCCTATATATGGCTACACCTTC
j_gene: TRBJ1-6; d_gene: TRBD1; abundance: -; v_gene: TRBV7-9; CDR3aa: CASSLHRGNSPLHF; CDR3nt: TGTGCCAGCAGCTTACACAGGGGGAATTCACCCCTCCACTTT
j_gene: TRBJ1-6; d_gene: TRBD1; abundance: -; v_gene: TRBV27; CDR3aa: CASSDGDRVESPLHF; CDR3nt: TGTGCCAGCAGCGACGGCGACAGGGTAGAGTCACCCCTCCACTTT
j_gene: TRBJ1-3; d_gene: -; abundance: -; v_gene: TRBV6-1; CDR3aa: CASSDGGRSSGNTIYF; CDR3nt: TGTGCCAGCAGTGATGGGGGCAGGAGCTCTGGAAACACCATATATTTT
j_gene: TRBJ2-5; d_gene: -; abundance: -; v_gene: TRBV5-8; CDR3aa: CASSQVRVRVQETQYF; CDR3nt: TGTGCCAGCAGCCAAGTAAGGGTGCGGGTCCAAGAGACCCAGTACTTC
j_gene: TRBJ1-6; d_gene: TRBD1; abundance: -; v_gene: TRBV6-5; CDR3aa: CASRPDRVANSPLHF; CDR3nt: TGTGCCAGCAGACCCGACAGGGTGGCTAATTCACCCCTCCACTTT
j_gene: TRBJ1-1; d_gene: -; abundance: -; v_gene: TRBV10-3; CDR3aa: CAISARDRDETEAFF; CDR3nt: TGTGCCATCAGTGCTCGTGACAGAGACGAGACTGAAGCTTTCTTT
j_gene: TRBJ1-5; d_gene: -; abundance: -; v_gene: TRBV19; CDR3aa: CASSISAGSSNQPQHF; CDR3nt: TGTGCCAGTAGTATTTCTGCAGGTAGTAGCAATCAGCCCCAGCATTTT
j_gene: TRBJ1-4; d_gene: -; abundance: -; v_gene: TRBV2; CDR3aa: CASSPRGEKLFF; CDR3nt: TGTGCCAGCAGCCCGCGAGGTGAAAAACTGTTTTTT
j_gene: TRBJ2-1; d_gene: TRBD1; abundance: -; v_gene: TRBV5-6; CDR3aa: CASGERGTGDFYEQFF; CDR3nt: TGTGCCAGCGGGGAGAGGGGGACAGGGGATTTCTATGAGCAGTTCTTC
j_gene: TRBJ2-1; d_gene: -; abundance: -; v_gene: TRBV9; CDR3aa: CASSVEDGGAYNEQFF; CDR3nt: TGTGCCAGCAGCGTAGAAGATGGGGGGGCTTACAATGAGCAGTTCTTC
j_gene: TRBJ1-3; d_gene: -; abundance: -; v_gene: TRBV19; CDR3aa: CASKDTYSGNTIYF; CDR3nt: TGTGCCAGTAAGGACACATACTCTGGAAACACCATATATTTT
j_gene: TRBJ1-2; d_gene: TRBD1; abundance: -; v_gene: TRBV15; CDR3aa: CATSKPTGQGNYGYTF; CDR3nt: TGTGCCACCAGCAAACCAACGGGACAGGGCAACTATGGCTACACCTTC